This entry concerns a single T cell receptor beta chain. One entry per CDR3 protein results from TCRdb running MiXCR on the 5' RACE reads. The table has fewer than 60,000 distinct CDR3 sequences, over 9.5% seen once. The record originates from a study of early T cells in non-severe SARS-CoV-2 infection. About the research overall: The study sequenced bulk RNA from unsorted whole blood, with chains unpaired.

The CDR3 totals 14 residues. Between the trimmed V and J ends, which lost 4 bases and 2 bases, there was a span of 11 bases. CDR1 and CDR2 from the germline V gene are SGHRS and YFSETQ. The material sequenced was whole blood. This sequence joins TRBV5-1 and TRBJ2-3; maybe TRBD2 (6 bases). The receptor was derived from an adult who was a healthcare worker with PCR-confirmed SARS-CoV-2 infection or an uninfected control (not recorded which). CDR3 protein: CASSPGLHTDTQYF. The CDR3 DNA reads as TGCGCCAGCAGCCCCGGACTACACACAGATACGCAGTATTTT.